This record covers a single T cell receptor beta chain. Its antigen remains unidentified. The CDR3 totals 15 residues. CDR1 and CDR2 from the germline V gene are LNHDA and SQIVND (reference sequence). V was clipped by 4 bases and J by 5 bases, with 17 bases between them. Ahead of sequencing, the ViraFEST assay grew antigen-specific CD4+ T cells using viral peptide pools. Following culture for approximately ten days, CD4+ T cells were isolated. The healthy vaccine recipients, who had no prior SARS-CoV-2 infection, showed negative nucleocapsid antibodies. For each well, some 2 million PBMC were cultured with about 10 IU/ml IL-2 and approximately 10 ug/ml peptides. This entry is derived from a study of vaccination effects on CD4 cells after COVID-19. Study results and caveats: Cross-reaction with common cold coronaviruses was seen in only 1 of 255 vaccine-induced clones from healthy vaccinees.

Method: immunoSEQ multiplex PCR; TCRdb's copy keeps in-frame clones and lacks some. Of roughly 42,000 clones listed, approximately 80% are singletons. This sequence was found in a human donor who received a COVID-19 vaccine. Sequenced here: CD4+ T cells from PBMCs cultured with HCoV-NL63 spike peptides, sampled before COVID-19 vaccination. This chain uses TRBV19 with TRBJ1-2; D gene ambiguous. The CDR3 loop is CASSKTHSGGYGYTF. DNA for the CDR3: TGTGCCAGTAGTAAAACACATTCGGGTGGATATGGCTACACCTTC.